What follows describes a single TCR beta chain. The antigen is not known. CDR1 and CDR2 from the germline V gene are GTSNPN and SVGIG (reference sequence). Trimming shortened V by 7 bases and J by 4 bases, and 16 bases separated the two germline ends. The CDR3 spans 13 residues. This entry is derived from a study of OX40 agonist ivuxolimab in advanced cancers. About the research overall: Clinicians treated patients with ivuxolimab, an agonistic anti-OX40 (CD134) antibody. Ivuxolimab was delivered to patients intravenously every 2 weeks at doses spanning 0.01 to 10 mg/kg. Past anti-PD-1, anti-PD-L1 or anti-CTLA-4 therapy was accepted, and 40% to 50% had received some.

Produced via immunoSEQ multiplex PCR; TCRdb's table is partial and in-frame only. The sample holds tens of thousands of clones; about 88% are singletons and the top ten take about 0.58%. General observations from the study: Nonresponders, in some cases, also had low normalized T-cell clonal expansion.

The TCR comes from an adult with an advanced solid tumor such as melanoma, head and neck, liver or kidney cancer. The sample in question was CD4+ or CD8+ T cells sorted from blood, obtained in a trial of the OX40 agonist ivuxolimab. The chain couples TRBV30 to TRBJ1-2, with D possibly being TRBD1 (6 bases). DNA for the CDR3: TGTGCCTACCCAGGGGTAGGTGGCTATGGCTACACCTTC. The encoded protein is CAYPGVGGYGYTF.